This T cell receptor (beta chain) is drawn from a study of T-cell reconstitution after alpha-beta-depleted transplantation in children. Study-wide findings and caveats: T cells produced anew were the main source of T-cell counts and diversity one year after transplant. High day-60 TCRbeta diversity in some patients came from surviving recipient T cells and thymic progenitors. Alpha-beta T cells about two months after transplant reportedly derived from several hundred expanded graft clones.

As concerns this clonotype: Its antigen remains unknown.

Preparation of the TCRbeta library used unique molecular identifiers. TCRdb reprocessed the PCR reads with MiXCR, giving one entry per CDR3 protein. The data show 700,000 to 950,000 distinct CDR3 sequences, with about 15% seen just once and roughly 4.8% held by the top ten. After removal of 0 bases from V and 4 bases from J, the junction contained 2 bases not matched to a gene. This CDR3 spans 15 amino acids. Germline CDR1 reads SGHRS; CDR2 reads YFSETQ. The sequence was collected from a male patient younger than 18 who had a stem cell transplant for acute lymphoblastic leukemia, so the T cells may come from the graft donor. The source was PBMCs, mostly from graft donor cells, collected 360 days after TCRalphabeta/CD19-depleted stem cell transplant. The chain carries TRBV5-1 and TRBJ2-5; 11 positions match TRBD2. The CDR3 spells CASSLDTSGRETQYF. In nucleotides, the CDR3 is TGCGCCAGCAGCTTGGACACTAGCGGGAGAGAGACCCAGTACTTC.